Listed below are T cell receptor beta chains from one sample, sequenced in a study of identical twins. Each CDR3 protein gets one entry after TCRdb re-called the 5' RACE reads with MiXCR. The table lists 690,000 or so distinct CDR3 sequences, around 8.6% of them singletons. Separately, the same data were catalogued under a study of yellow fever vaccine responses in identical twins.

The sequenced sample consisted of PBMCs. The receptors originated from a woman between 18 and 29 years old in good health. Each CDR3 is given with its conserved first and last residue. D genes are given only for firm matches. Where a row states a size, it is once, few, many or the class of an expanded clone; other rows omit it.

j_call d_call clone_size v_call cdr3_aa cdr3_nt
TRBJ2-4 TRBD2 few TRBV3-1 CASSQVNSGATQGIQYF TGTGCCAGCAGCCAAGTGAATAGCGGGGCGACCCAGGGCATTCAGTACTTC
TRBJ2-1 . many TRBV7-2 CASSPQTDEQFF TGTGCCAGCAGCCCCCAGACGGATGAGCAGTTCTTC
TRBJ1-4 TRBD1 . TRBV5-6 CASSSRKSTGYEKLFF TGTGCCAGCAGCTCCCGAAAATCGACAGGGTATGAAAAACTGTTTTTT
TRBJ2-7 . . TRBV18 CASSGDGPYEQYF TGTGCCAGCTCTGGCGACGGCCCCTACGAGCAGTACTTC
TRBJ1-4 . . TRBV6-1 CASSDGEGYEKLFF TGTGCCAGCAGTGATGGGGAGGGGTATGAAAAACTGTTTTTT
TRBJ1-2 . few TRBV4-3 CASSQDWARTLNGYTF TGCGCCAGCAGCCAAGACTGGGCGCGGACCTTAAATGGCTACACCTTC
TRBJ2-2 TRBD1 few TRBV3-1 CASSRRQGDTGELFF TGTGCCAGCAGCCGTAGACAGGGGGACACCGGGGAGCTGTTTTTT
TRBJ2-7 TRBD1 . TRBV29-1 CSVRGQEARIYEQYF TGCAGCGTTCGCGGACAGGAGGCGAGAATCTACGAGCAGTACTTC
TRBJ2-5 TRBD2 . TRBV20-1 CSARGSRWASGIFQYF TGCAGTGCTAGAGGATCACGTTGGGCTAGCGGGATTTTTCAGTACTTC
TRBJ2-7 . few TRBV7-2 CASSSVVSYEQYF TGTGCCAGCAGCTCCGTCGTTTCCTACGAGCAGTACTTC
TRBJ2-3 . . TRBV4-2 CASSRSGGQSTDTQYF TGTGCCAGCAGCCGTTCCGGGGGACAGAGCACAGATACGCAGTATTTT
TRBJ2-3 . few TRBV3-1 CASSRGWGETTDTQYF TGTGCCAGCAGCCGAGGATGGGGCGAGACCACAGATACGCAGTATTTT
TRBJ2-7 . . TRBV7-2 CASSLPSLSYEQYF TGTGCCAGCAGCTTACCATCTCTATCCTACGAGCAGTACTTC
TRBJ2-7 . . TRBV5-6 CASSLRSGDEQYF TGTGCCAGCAGCTTGCGGTCGGGGGACGAGCAGTACTTC
TRBJ2-3 . many TRBV24-1 CATSDLKQGLNTDTQYF TGTGCCACCAGTGACCTGAAACAGGGCTTGAACACAGATACGCAGTATTTT
TRBJ2-7 TRBD2 few TRBV2 CASSERGGYPLYEQYF TGTGCCAGCAGTGAAAGGGGAGGGTACCCTCTCTACGAGCAGTACTTC